Below are 20 T cell receptor beta chains sequenced from a single sample in a study of CD8+CD57+ T cells in acquired aplastic anemia. Genomic DNA served as template for TCR beta VDJ and CDR3 profiling. TCRdb ran MiXCR on the reads and lists one entry per CDR3 protein. The sample lists under 200,000 distinct CDR3 sequences, over 70% seen once, with approximately 48% in the top ten. The sequenced patients had an expansion of CD8+CD57+ cells seen by flow cytometry. The sample was sorted CD4+, CD8+, or CD8+CD57+ T cells (not recorded which) from PBMCs. These receptors were taken from a human donor with aplastic anemia.

The CDR3 reads CASSLGQEEDSPLHF. The DNA for the CDR3 is TGTGCCAGCAGCTTAGGACAGGAAGAAGATTCACCCCTCCACTTT. This chain uses TRBV7-9 with TRBJ1-6; D is perhaps TRBD1 (6 bases). This CDR3 is 15 amino acids long. The V gene lost 1 base and the J gene lost 8 bases, with 12 bases spanning the gap. Germline V gene data show CDR1 as SEHNR and CDR2 as FQNEAQ (reference sequence).

The genes are TRBV7-9 and TRBJ2-3; a possible D gene is TRBD1 (5 bases). V was clipped by 5 bases and J by 2 bases, with 17 bases between them. Germline V gene sequence: CDR1 SEHNR, CDR2 FQNEAQ (reference sequence). The CDR3 spans 16 residues. CDR3 in amino acids: CASSLSLDGATDTQYF. The CDR3 DNA reads TGTGCCAGCAGCCTAAGCCTAGATGGGGCCACAGATACGCAGTATTTT.

The chain carries TRBV7-9 and TRBJ2-7; weak D call: TRBD1 (7 bases). The CDR3 spans 13 residues. The germline V gene has CDR1 SEHNR and CDR2 FQNEAQ (reference sequence). Deletions cut 6 bases from V and 2 bases from J, with 11 bases between. The CDR3 region has the DNA TGTGCCAGCAGGGCGGGACAGACCTACGAGCAGTACTTC. Its translation: CASRAGQTYEQYF.

This clonotype was detected once. The chain is built from TRBV24-1 and TRBJ2-5; 9 bases map to TRBD1. The J call may be wrong; the DNA end is better matched by TRBJ2-1. Germline CDR1 KGHDR, CDR2 SFDVKD. The CDR3 consists of 16 residues. The CDR3 DNA reads as TGTGCCACCAGCCCTCGGGGGACAGGGACATACAATGAGCAGTTCTTC. The encoded protein is CATSPRGTGTYNEQFF.

V gene TRBV7-2 combines with J gene TRBJ2-1; no clear D. The V and J ends lost 3 bases and 9 bases respectively, with 12 bases between them. Per germline, CDR1 SGHTA and CDR2 FQGNSA. This CDR3 region has 13 residues. The CDR3 DNA is TGTGCCAGCAGCTTCCCACCGGGTAGTGAGCAGTTCTTC. The encoded protein is CASSFPPGSEQFF.

The genes are TRBV2 and TRBJ2-7; possibly TRBD1 for D (5 bases). The ends were cut back, 4 bases at V and 5 bases at J, with 6 bases in the middle. This CDR3 has 11 residues. The germline V gene encodes CDR1 SNHLY and CDR2 FYNNEI. For the CDR3, the DNA is TGTGCCAGCAGTGCCAGGGACGAGCAGTACTTC. It codes for CASSARDEQYF.

V gene TRBV7-3 combines with J gene TRBJ2-6; D might be TRBD1 (6 bases). V was shortened by 2 bases and J by 2 bases, with 13 bases between the two germline ends. The CDR3 consists of 17 residues. The germline V gene encodes CDR1 SGHTA and CDR2 FQGTGA. DNA of the CDR3: TGTGCCAGCAGCTTACGAAACCCAGGGGCTGGGGCCAACGTCCTGACTTTC. Translated, it gives CASSLRNPGAGANVLTF. Full variable domain (outside the CDR3, taken from reference TRBV7-3 and TRBJ2-6): GAGVSQTPSNKVTEKGKYVELRCDPISGHTALYWYRQSLGQGPEFLIYFQGTGAADDSGLPNDRFFAVRPEGSVSTLKIQRTERGDSAVYLCASSLRNPGAGANVLTFGAGSRLTVL.

DNA for the CDR3: TGTGCCAGCAGTTCCTCCGGACAGTTGTATGGCTACACCTTC. It encodes CASSSSGQLYGYTF. The V gene is TRBV12-3 or TRBV12-4, the J gene TRBJ1-2, with D possibly matching TRBD1 (6 bases). CDR3 length: 14 residues. Trimming removed 4 bases at V and 5 bases at J, with 14 bases between.

On this clonotype itself: The junction departs from the called germline gene at one end, perhaps through a read error. J is TRBJ2-1 and V is TRBV5-5; TRBD1 agrees at 9 bases. Germline CDR1 SGHKS, CDR2 YYEKEE (reference sequence). The CDR3 contains 15 residues. CDR3 bases: TGCGCCAGCAGCTTGGGACAGGGATATGGGAATGAGCAGTTCTTC. Translating it yields CASSLGQGYGNEQFF. Together with reference TRBV5-5 and TRBJ2-1, the CDR3 gives the full variable domain: DAGVTQSPTHLIKTRGQQVTLRCSPISGHKSVSWYQQVLGQGPQFIFQYYEKEERGRGNFPDRFSARQFPNYSSELNVNALLLGDSALYLCASSLGQGYGNEQFFGPGTRLTVL.

This clonotype showed up many times. The V call is TRBV18, the J call TRBJ2-5; TRBD1 matches at 7 bases. CDR3 length: 14 residues. CDR1 is KGHSH, CDR2 LQKENI, per germline. V trimming: 3 bases; J trimming: 3 bases; junction bases outside the gene matches: 4. DNA for the CDR3: TGTGCCAGCTCACCGGTAGACAGGGAAGAGACCCAGTACTTC. This translates into CASSPVDREETQYF.

This clonotype was seen a few times. The chain links TRBV7-8 to TRBJ1-2, with D possibly matching TRBD1 (6 bases). Trimming cost V 1 base and J 4 bases, with 7 bases left between them. In germline, CDR1 is SGHVS, CDR2 FQNEAQ. CDR3 size: 13 residues. The CDR3 spells CASSLGTAYGYTF. CDR3 coding DNA: TGTGCCAGCAGCTTAGGGACAGCCTATGGCTACACCTTC.

The chain combines TRBV20-1 with TRBJ1-6, with 7 positions matching TRBD1. This CDR3 contains 14 residues. Germline lookup yields CDR1 DFQATT and CDR2 SNEGSKA (reference sequence). With 3 bases clipped from V and 4 bases from J, the junction kept 3 bases outside the gene matches. DNA of the CDR3: TGCAGTGCTAGTATGGGACAGTATAATTCACCCCTCCACTTT. Amino acids: CSASMGQYNSPLHF.

The CDR3 DNA reads as TGTGCCACCTCCCCGCGGACCCAAGAGACCCAGTACTTC. This codes for CATSPRTQETQYF. V and J are TRBV19 and TRBJ2-5; D uncertain. V was clipped by 10 bases and J by 1 base, with 13 bases between them. CDR1 and CDR2 from the germline V gene are LNHDA and SQIVND (reference sequence). The CDR3 covers 13 residues.

This chain connects TRBV7-9 to TRBJ2-3, with D tentatively TRBD2 (6 bases). V was trimmed by 10 bases and J by 6 bases, leaving 14 bases between them. This CDR3 has 12 amino acids. The germline CDR1 and CDR2 sequences are SEHNR and FQNEAQ (reference sequence). The CDR3 protein is CATSPGEDTQYF. CDR3 DNA: TGTGCCACATCCCCGGGAGAGGATACGCAGTATTTT.

This clonotype has just a few counts. The gene calls are TRBV20-1 and TRBJ1-1; unclear D gene. The CDR3 spans 18 residues. CDR1 is DFQATT and CDR2 is SNEGSKA in the germline V gene (reference sequence). Trimming shortened V by 5 bases and J by 5 bases, and 30 bases separated the two germline ends. In nucleotides, the CDR3 is TGCAGTGCTCAGCCCGAGGTGAGGGCCACCGCCGGGGAGACTGAAGCTTTCTTT. It is translated as CSAQPEVRATAGETEAFF.

V and J are TRBV7-8 and TRBJ1-2, with D tentatively TRBD1 (6 bases). Trimming left V 5 bases short and J 5 bases short, with 18 bases between. Germline CDR1 is SGHVS and CDR2 is FQNEAQ. The CDR3 is 15 residues long. CDR3: CASSPELTGLYGYTF. The DNA for the CDR3 is TGTGCCAGCAGCCCCGAATTGACAGGCCTGTATGGCTACACCTTC.

CDR3 coding DNA: TGCAGTGCTAGCGCGCCGGATCGTCACTACGAGCAGTACTTC. Protein sequence: CSASAPDRHYEQYF. The J gene is TRBJ2-7, the V gene TRBV20-1, with D hard to call. Germline loops: CDR1 DFQATT, CDR2 SNEGSKA (reference sequence). This CDR3 is built from 14 residues. V was cut by 3 bases and J by 3 bases, with 15 bases left in between.

Comments on this clonotype: The junction departs from germline at one end; a sequencing error may be responsible. The chain couples TRBV7-9 to TRBJ1-1; D is undetermined. The CDR3 contains 12 residues. CDR1 is SEHNR, CDR2 FQNEAQ, per germline (reference sequence). The CDR3 nucleotides read TGCGCCAGCAGCTTTTCGAACACTGAAGCTTTCTTT. Translating it yields CASSFSNTEAFF.

V and J are TRBV2 and TRBJ1-1; D not certain. CDR1 is SNHLY, CDR2 FYNNEI, per germline. V lost 6 bases to trimming and J lost 1 base, with 12 bases between them. CDR3 length: 14 amino acids. DNA of the CDR3: TGTGCCAGCAGGATGTCGAATCAGAACACTGAAGCTTTCTTT. This sequence encodes CASRMSNQNTEAFF.

Details on this clonotype: At one of its ends the junction is not consistent with the germline gene, which may arise from a read error. The rearrangement links TRBV7-3 to TRBJ2-3; possible D gene TRBD2, 6 bases. The CDR3 has 14 amino acids. The germline V gene has CDR1 SGHTA and CDR2 FQGTGA. CDR3 nucleotides: TGTGCCAGCAGCCAAGCGGGCTTCACAGATACGCAGTGTTTT. Protein: CASSQAGFTDTQCF. Based on the CDR3 plus reference TRBV7-3 and TRBJ2-3, the full variable domain is GAGVSQTPSNKVTEKGKYVELRCDPISGHTALYWYRQSLGQGPEFLIYFQGTGAADDSGLPNDRFFAVRPEGSVSTLKIQRTERGDSAVYLCASSQAGFTDTQCFGPGTRLTVL.